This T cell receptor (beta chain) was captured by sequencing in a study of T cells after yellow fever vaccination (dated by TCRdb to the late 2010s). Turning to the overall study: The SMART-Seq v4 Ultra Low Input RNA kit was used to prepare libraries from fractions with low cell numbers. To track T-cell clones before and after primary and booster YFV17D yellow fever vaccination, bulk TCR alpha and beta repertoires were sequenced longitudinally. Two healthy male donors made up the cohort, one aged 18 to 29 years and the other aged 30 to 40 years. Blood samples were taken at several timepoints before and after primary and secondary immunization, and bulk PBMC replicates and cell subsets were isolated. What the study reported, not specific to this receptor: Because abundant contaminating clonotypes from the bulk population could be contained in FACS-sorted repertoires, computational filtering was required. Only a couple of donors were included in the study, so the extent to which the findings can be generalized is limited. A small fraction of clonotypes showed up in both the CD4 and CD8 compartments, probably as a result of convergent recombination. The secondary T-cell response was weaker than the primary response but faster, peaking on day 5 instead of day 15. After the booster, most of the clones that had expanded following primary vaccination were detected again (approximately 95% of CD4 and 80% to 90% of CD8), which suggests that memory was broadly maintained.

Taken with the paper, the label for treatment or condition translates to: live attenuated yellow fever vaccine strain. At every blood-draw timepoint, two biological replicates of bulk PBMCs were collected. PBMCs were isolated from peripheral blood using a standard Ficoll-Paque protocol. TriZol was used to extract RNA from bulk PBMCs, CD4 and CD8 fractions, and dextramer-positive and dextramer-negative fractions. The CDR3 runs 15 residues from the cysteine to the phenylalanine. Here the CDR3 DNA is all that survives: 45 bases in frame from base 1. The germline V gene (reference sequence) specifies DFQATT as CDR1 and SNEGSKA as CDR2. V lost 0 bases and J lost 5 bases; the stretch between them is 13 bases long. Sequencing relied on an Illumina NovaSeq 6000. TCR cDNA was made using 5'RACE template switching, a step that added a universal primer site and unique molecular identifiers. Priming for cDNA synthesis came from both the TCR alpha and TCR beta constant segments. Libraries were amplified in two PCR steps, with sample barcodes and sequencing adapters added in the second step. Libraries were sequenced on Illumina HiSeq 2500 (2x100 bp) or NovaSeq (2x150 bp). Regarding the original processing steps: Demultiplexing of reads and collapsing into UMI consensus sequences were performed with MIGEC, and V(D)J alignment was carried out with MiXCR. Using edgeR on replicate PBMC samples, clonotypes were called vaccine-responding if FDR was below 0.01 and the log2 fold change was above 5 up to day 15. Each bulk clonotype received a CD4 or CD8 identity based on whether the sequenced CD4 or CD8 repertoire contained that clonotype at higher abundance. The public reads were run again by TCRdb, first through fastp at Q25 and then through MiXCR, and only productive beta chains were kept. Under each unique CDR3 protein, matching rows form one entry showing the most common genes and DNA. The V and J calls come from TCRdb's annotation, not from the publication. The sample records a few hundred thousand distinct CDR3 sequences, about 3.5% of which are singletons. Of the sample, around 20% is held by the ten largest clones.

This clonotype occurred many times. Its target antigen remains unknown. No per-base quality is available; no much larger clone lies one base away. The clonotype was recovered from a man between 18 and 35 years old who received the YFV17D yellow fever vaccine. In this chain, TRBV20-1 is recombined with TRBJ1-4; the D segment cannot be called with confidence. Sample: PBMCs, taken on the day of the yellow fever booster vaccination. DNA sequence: TGCAGTGCTAGAGATCCAGGATCAGGCAATGAAAAACTGTTTTTT. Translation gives CSARDPGSGNEKLFF.